What follows describes a single TCR beta chain. These data come from a study of blood T cell repertoires in COVID-19. About the research overall: The study drew acute and convalescent COVID-19 samples from the United States, Italy and Spain. PBMCs, B-cell-depleted T cells, or T cells were the source of the cDNA or gDNA that made up the material.

This CDR3 spans 15 amino acids. V was trimmed by 2 bases and J by 1 base, leaving 11 bases between them. CDR1 and CDR2 from the germline V gene are MNHNS and SASEGT. Authors' data handling: Counts of nucleated cells, estimated from reference gene primer amplification, were obtained. Libraries were prepared by immunoSEQ multiplex PCR; TCRdb keeps only in-frame clonotypes and omits some of them. Clone size and the V and J calls come from that table; the DNA yielded D and trimming. The data contain about 230,000 clones, 81% of them singletons. The V call is TRBV6-1, the J call TRBJ1-1; D remains ambiguous. The sample consisted of peripheral blood. The origin of this receptor is a woman of 80 years or more with acute or convalescent COVID-19. The chain's CDR3 is CASSENLRENTEAFF. The CDR3 nucleotides are TGTGCCAGCAGTGAAAACCTGAGGGAGAACACTGAAGCTTTCTTT.